The 12 T cell receptor beta chains below come from one sample, sequenced in a study of blood T cell repertoires in COVID-19. The data were produced by immunoSEQ multiplex PCR, yet TCRdb's version contains in-frame clones alone and is incomplete. The table has about 220,000 clones, approximately 84% seen once; the top ten hold approximately 2.6%. The specimen was peripheral blood. The source is a man between 50 and 59 years old who had recovered from COVID-19.

The chain recombines TRBV30 with TRBJ1-6, with a possible D match to TRBD1 (5 bases). The V and J ends lost 3 bases and 9 bases respectively, with 15 bases between them. The CDR3 is 14 residues long. Germline CDR1 reads GTSNPN; CDR2 reads SVGIG (reference sequence). The CDR3 nucleotides read TGTGCCTGGAGAGCGGCCGGGGGTGGTTCACCCCTCCACTTT. Translation: CAWRAAGGGSPLHF.

The chain links TRBV6-6 to TRBJ2-7; D possibly corresponds to TRBD1 (5 bases). In germline, CDR1 is MNHNY, CDR2 SVGAGI (reference sequence). Trimming stripped 0 bases from V and 2 bases from J, with 11 bases between. This CDR3 comprises 15 residues. CDR3 sequence (DNA): TGTGCCAGCAGTTACTCGATTGGGGCTACCTACGAGCAGTACTTC. Translated: CASSYSIGATYEQYF.

This chain links TRBV5-1 with TRBJ2-7, with D unresolved. This CDR3 contains 13 residues. CDR1 is SGHRS and CDR2 is YFSETQ in the germline V gene. V was shortened by 4 bases and J by 2 bases, with 10 bases between the two germline ends. The CDR3 DNA is TGCGCCAGCAGCCTGCTCGGAGCCTACGAGCAGTACTTC. Protein product: CASSLLGAYEQYF.

This clone was observed a single time. The V call is TRBV13, the J call TRBJ2-7; D is undetermined. The CDR3 has 13 residues. Trimming stripped 3 bases from V and 0 bases from J, with 6 bases between. From germline, CDR1 is PRHDT and CDR2 FYEKMQ (reference sequence). CDR3 loop: CASSFWSSYEQYF. DNA for the CDR3: TGTGCCAGCAGCTTTTGGAGCTCCTACGAGCAGTACTTC.

The chain employs TRBV19 and TRBJ2-3; 7 bases fit TRBD1. V dropped 5 bases and J dropped 0; count of bases not matched to a gene: 14. Germline V gene data show CDR1 as LNHDA and CDR2 as SQIVND (reference sequence). The CDR3 is 18 residues long. The CDR3 coding sequence is TGTGCCAGTAGTTTGACAGGGCCCCCGATCTCTAGCACAGATACGCAGTATTTT. Residues: CASSLTGPPISSTDTQYF.

The chain is built from TRBV3-1 (or the pseudogene TRBV3-2) and TRBJ2-2, with D maybe TRBD2 (6 bases). The germline gives CDR1 LGHDT, CDR2 YNNKEL (reference sequence). This CDR3 has 15 residues. V shed 3 bases and J shed 1 base, with 9 bases lying between them. CDR3 amino acids: CASSQVGLNTGELFF. The CDR3 nucleotides read TGTGCCAGCAGCCAGGTGGGACTGAACACCGGGGAGCTGTTTTTT.

The table lists this clone with a count of one. V usage is TRBV2 and J usage is TRBJ2-6, with D possibly TRBD2 on 5 matching bases. Germline CDR1 and CDR2: SNHLY and FYNNEI. Trimming took off 3 bases at V and 8 bases at J, with 8 bases between the two ends. The CDR3 extends over 13 amino acids. The CDR3 coding sequence is TGTGCCAGCAGTGAGAGGACTCCCAACGTCCTGACTTTC. Amino acid sequence: CASSERTPNVLTF.

The chain combines TRBV27 with TRBJ2-1; 10 positions agree with TRBD2. V was pared by 2 bases and J by 7 bases, with 5 bases of the junction left unmatched. Germline lookup yields CDR1 MNHEY and CDR2 SMNVEV (reference sequence). The CDR3 consists of 15 residues. CDR3 nucleotide sequence: TGTGCCAGCAGTTTACTAGCGGGAGCGGTGAATGAGCAGTTCTTC. Protein: CASSLLAGAVNEQFF.

The table lists this clone with a few counts. The chain uses TRBV18 and TRBJ2-2; D perhaps matches TRBD1 (6 bases). This CDR3 is 17 amino acids long. The germline V and J ends were trimmed by 1 base and 4 bases, with 16 bases remaining between them. Germline loops: CDR1 KGHSH, CDR2 LQKENI. The CDR3 reads CASSPRGARGITGELFF. The CDR3 DNA reads TGTGCCAGCTCACCACGTGGTGCCAGGGGTATCACCGGGGAGCTGTTTTTT.

The chain is built from TRBV29-1 and TRBJ1-2; possible D gene TRBD1, 5 bases. Germline CDR1 is SQVTM and CDR2 is ANQGSEA. V gave up 1 base and J gave up 2 bases, with 11 bases separating them. This CDR3 has 14 amino acids. The CDR3 bases are TGCAGCGTTGAAGGCGGGGGGTTAAACTATGGCTACACCTTC. Translated: CSVEGGGLNYGYTF.

The chain has TRBV6-1 and TRBJ2-3, with 8 bases matching TRBD1. The CDR3 runs 14 residues. The junction had 3 bases not matched to a gene; V was cut back by 3 bases and J by 4 bases. Germline values: CDR1 MNHNS, CDR2 SASEGT. CDR3 sequence (DNA): TGTGCCAGCAGTGAGGAGGGACAGGCAGATACGCAGTATTTT. It specifies CASSEEGQADTQYF.

The J gene is TRBJ2-7, the V gene TRBV7-2; TRBD2 matches 7 bases. Looked up from germline, CDR1 is SGHTA and CDR2 is FQGNSA. The ends lost 5 bases at V and 0 bases at J; junction bases unmatched: 7. This CDR3 spans 15 amino acids. The DNA of the CDR3 is TGTGCCAGCAGCCAAACTAGCGTGAGCTCCTACGAGCAGTACTTC. This encodes CASSQTSVSSYEQYF.